This T cell receptor beta chain was profiled in a study of blood T cell repertoires in COVID-19. Method: immunoSEQ multiplex PCR; TCRdb's copy keeps in-frame clones and lacks some. The table lists 230,000 or so clones, 88% of them singletons. Germline assignment: CDR1 MRHNA and CDR2 SNTAGT. The CDR3 is 15 amino acids. V lost 3 bases to trimming and J lost 3 bases; unmatched junction nucleotides: 1. Donors were grouped by their self-reported clinical history. V gene TRBV6-4 combines with J gene TRBJ2-1; the match to TRBD2 covers 11 bases. This sequence was found in a woman in her 40s with acute COVID-19. Sequencing used PBMCs or T cells enriched from blood (not recorded which). CDR3 nucleotide sequence: TGTGCCAGCAGTGAGACTAGCGGGAACTACAATGAGCAGTTCTTC. Its protein product is CASSETSGNYNEQFF.